This TCR beta chain is drawn from a study of cytomegalovirus exposure and HLA in healthy donors. Germline V gene lookup returns CDR1 SGHTA and CDR2 FQGTGA. The CDR3 contains 15 residues. This PCR relied on a set of 60 Vbeta primers and 13 Jbeta primers. Some clones are missing from TCRdb's copy, which holds only in-frame ones; the method was immunoSEQ multiplex PCR. The data show some 140,000 clones, less than 85% seen once. The chain has TRBV7-3 and TRBJ2-5; TRBD2 is a possible D gene (5 bases). The end of the DNA is better explained by TRBJ2-7, so the J call may be wrong. The sequenced sample consisted of PBMCs. The receptor's source is a woman in her fifties or sixties in good health and CMV-seropositive. CDR3 bases: TGTGCCAGCAGGGCCCCGCTCGGGAACTCCTACGAGCAGTACTTC. Protein: CASRAPLGNSYEQYF.